This passage covers 5 T cell receptor beta chains from one sample sequenced in a study of shared clonotypes between healthy human individuals (TCRdb year 2020). Libraries were built with the immunoSEQ multiplex PCR assay. Sourced from immuneACCESS, this table was stored by TCRdb with only in-frame sequences that have V and J called. A share of the clones is absent; for the studies checked, an unresolved V gene accounts for under half, and the remainder has no known explanation. The sample table holds hundreds of thousands of clones, of which 95% to 98% were seen once. Roughly 0.29% of the sample is in the top ten clones. CD8 naive samples were obtained by positive selection for CCR7 among CD45RO-negative cells, yielding a CD45RA+CCR7+ population from which TemRA cells were excluded. Sequencing used naive CD8+ T cells sorted from blood. Interpreted using the paper, the cell subset or site label stands for: CD45RA+CCR7+. The receptor source for this set is a man between 25 and 39 years old in good health.

This sequence joins TRBV7-9 and TRBJ1-3, with 7 bases identical to TRBD1. This CDR3 has 16 residues. Trimming removed 5 bases from V and 0 bases from J; junction bases left unmatched: 7. The germline V gene encodes CDR1 SEHNR and CDR2 FQNEAQ (reference sequence). Here the CDR3 reads CASSPRTGNSGNTIYF. CDR3 DNA sequence: TGTGCCAGCAGCCCACGGACAGGCAACTCTGGAAACACCATATATTTT.

This sequence joins TRBV27 and TRBJ2-1; D is undetermined. Trimming cost V 6 bases and J 8 bases, with 17 bases left between them. The CDR3 has 14 residues. CDR1 is MNHEY and CDR2 is SMNVEV in the germline V gene (reference sequence). This CDR3 reads CASRRLLLLDEQFF. In DNA, the CDR3 is TGTGCCAGCAGGAGACTGCTCCTTCTGGATGAGCAGTTCTTC.

The chain is built from TRBV11-2 and TRBJ2-1; D gene uncertain. CDR1 SGHAT and CDR2 FQNNGV come from the germline V gene. V was trimmed by 2 bases and J by 7 bases, leaving 12 bases between them. The CDR3 loop spans 14 amino acids. The CDR3 sequence: CASSLRPLGNEQFF. CDR3 in DNA: TGTGCCAGCAGCTTAAGACCTCTAGGTAATGAGCAGTTCTTC.

The chain employs TRBV7-9 and TRBJ2-7; D is perhaps TRBD1 or TRBD2 (5 bases each). The CDR3 contains 13 residues. Germline CDR1 reads SEHNR; CDR2 reads FQNEAQ (reference sequence). Between the trimmed V and J ends, which lost 5 bases and 3 bases, there was a span of 11 bases. The CDR3 spells CASSTGTVYEQYF. For the CDR3, the DNA is TGTGCCAGCAGCACCGGGACGGTCTACGAGCAGTACTTC.

V is TRBV6-6 and J is TRBJ2-7; D is ambiguous. The CDR3 has 13 amino acids. V was pared by 8 bases and J by 2 bases, with 13 bases between. CDR1 and CDR2 from the germline V gene are MNHNY and SVGAGI (reference sequence). The chain's CDR3 is CASSLARTYEQYF. Written as DNA, the CDR3 is TGTGCCAGCTCCTTGGCGCGGACCTACGAGCAGTACTTC.